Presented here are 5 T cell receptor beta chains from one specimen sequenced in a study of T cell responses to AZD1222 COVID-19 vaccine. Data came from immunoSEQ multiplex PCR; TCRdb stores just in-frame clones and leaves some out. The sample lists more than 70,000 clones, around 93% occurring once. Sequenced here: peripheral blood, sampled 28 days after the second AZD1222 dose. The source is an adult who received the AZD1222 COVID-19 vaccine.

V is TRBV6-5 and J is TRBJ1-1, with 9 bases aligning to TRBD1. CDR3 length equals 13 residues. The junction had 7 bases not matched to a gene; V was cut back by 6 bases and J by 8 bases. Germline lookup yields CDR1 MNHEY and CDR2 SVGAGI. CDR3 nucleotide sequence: TGTGCCAGCAGATCCGGGACAGGGAGAGAAGCTTTCTTT. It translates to CASRSGTGREAFF.

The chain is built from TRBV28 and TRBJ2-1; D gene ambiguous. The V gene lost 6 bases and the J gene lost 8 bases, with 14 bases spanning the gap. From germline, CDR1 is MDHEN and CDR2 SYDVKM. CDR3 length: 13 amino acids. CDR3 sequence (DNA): TGTGCCAGCAGGGCCTCCATCCGGGATGAGCAGTTCTTC. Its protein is CASRASIRDEQFF.

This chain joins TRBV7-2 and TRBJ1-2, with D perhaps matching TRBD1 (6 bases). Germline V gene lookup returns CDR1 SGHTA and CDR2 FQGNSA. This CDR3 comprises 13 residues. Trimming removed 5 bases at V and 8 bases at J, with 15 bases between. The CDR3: CASSPGAGRGYTF. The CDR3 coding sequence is TGTGCCAGCAGCCCGGGGGCAGGCCGCGGCTACACCTTC. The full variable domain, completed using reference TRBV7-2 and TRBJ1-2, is GAGVSQSPSNKVTEKGKDVELRCDPISGHTALYWYRQSLGQGLEFLIYFQGNSAPDKSGLPSDRFSAERTGGSVSTLTIQRTQQEDSAVYLCASSPGAGRGYTFGSGTRLTVV.

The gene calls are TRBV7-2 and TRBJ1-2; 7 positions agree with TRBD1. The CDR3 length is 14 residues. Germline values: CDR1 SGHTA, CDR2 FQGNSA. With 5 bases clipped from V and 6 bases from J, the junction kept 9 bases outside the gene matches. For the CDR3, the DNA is TGTGCCAGCAGCCTAACGCAGGGGGTTGATGGCTACACCTTC. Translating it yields CASSLTQGVDGYTF.

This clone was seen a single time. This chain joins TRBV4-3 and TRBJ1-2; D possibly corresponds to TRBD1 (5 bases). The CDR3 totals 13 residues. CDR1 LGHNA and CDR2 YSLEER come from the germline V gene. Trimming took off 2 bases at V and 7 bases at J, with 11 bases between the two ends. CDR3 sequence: CASSQKGQAGYTF. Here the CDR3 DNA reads TGCGCCAGCAGCCAAAAGGGGCAGGCTGGCTACACCTTC.